This TCR beta chain is from a study of Graves' ophthalmopathy and Graves' hyperthyroidism (dated by TCRdb to the late 2010s). Looking at the study overall: Peripheral blood samples were taken at the time of initial diagnosis, before any treatment was given. The study used signatures of the TCR beta repertoire to tell Graves' ophthalmopathy apart from Graves' hyperthyroidism and to predict which patients would progress to ophthalmopathy. In total, 135 blood samples were TCR-sequenced: 40 to 45 ophthalmopathy, 75 hyperthyroidism and roughly 17 hyperthyroidism-to-ophthalmopathy patients. To explore V-J signatures that separate ophthalmopathy from hyperthyroidism, a discovery set of about 100 patients was enrolled, consisting of 40 to 45 with ophthalmopathy and under 65 with stable hyperthyroidism. For independent validation, a separate cohort was made up of 18 to 20 hyperthyroidism patients plus 17 patients who later progressed from hyperthyroidism to ophthalmopathy. In over five hyperthyroidism patients, the T-cell repertoires found in thyroid tissue were compared with those found in blood. After sampling, hyperthyroidism patients received methimazole starting at 30 mg daily, and ophthalmopathy patients received high-dose intravenous methylprednisolone.

At least ten counts were recorded for this clonotype. This clone's antigen is unknown. The record has no base qualities; no much larger clone is one base away. For repertoire sequencing, TCR beta CDR3 regions were amplified from RNA transcripts. HTBI primers and the Qiagen OneStep RT-PCR kit were used in a first-round RT-PCR, which was followed by a second-round multiplex PCR, size selection and purification. The libraries underwent paired-end sequencing with 100 bp reads on an Illumina HiSeq2000. Turning to the authors' computational methods: SOAPnuke was used to process the reads, throwing out any read that had adapters, had uncalled bases, had a mean Phred below 15, or lacked an exact constant-primer or identifier match. High-quality paired reads were merged with COPE v1.2.5. Each unique nucleotide sequence was treated as a clonotype, and MiTCR v1.1 was used to align the clonotypes to the IMGT TRB V, D and J references. Only V-J combinations with frequency above 0.0001 were analysed, covering 99.2% of repertoires. For each V-J combination, a TCR clonal expansion and chaos score was defined as the ratio of F50 clonal expansion to chaos observed in the TCRdist matrix. Welch's t-statistics and random forest were used to reduce features to approximately 13 V-J combinations, which were fed into a naive Bayes classifier. The similarity between thyroid and blood repertoires was quantified using the Morisita-Horn index. TCRdb redid the processing of the public reads, applying fastp at Q25 and MiXCR, and retained in-frame beta chains. Records with the same CDR3 protein are collapsed into one entry carrying the most frequent genes and DNA. TCRdb, rather than the study authors, made the V and J calls. The sample has about 340,000 distinct CDR3 sequences on record, roughly a sixth of them singletons. The ten largest make up about 12% of the sample.

General conclusions and limits of the study: Ophthalmopathy was separated from stable hyperthyroidism by the 13-signature model with around 89% sensitivity and 81% to 83% specificity in cross-validation and with 80%/75% in the test set. In validation, the model predicted ophthalmopathy progression with over 60% sensitivity and 72.22% specificity; some 13 predicted patients were CT-confirmed with GO in a median of approximately six months. No statistical method was used to predetermine the sample size, and group allocation was not hidden from the investigators. Most of the expanded thyroid clonotypes with a frequency above 0.001 were also detected in blood, and it was suggested that the thyroid immune response may be reflected by blood repertoires.

Ophthalmopathy patients were characterized by moderately to severely active disease, a Clinical Activity Score of at least 3, a NOSPECS grade of at least 4, and a disease duration under 3 months. Anyone with other autoimmune diseases, uncontrolled infections, pregnancy or lactation was excluded from the study. Clinical symptoms, serum thyroxine, TRAb, thyroid ultrasound and orbital computed tomography formed the basis of the diagnosis. Using Ficoll-Paque density gradient centrifugation, PBMCs were isolated from 9 to 10 ml of fresh peripheral blood. Total RNA was extracted using Trizol reagent, and RNA quality was checked on an Agilent 2100 Bioanalyzer. The receptor's source is an adult man with Graves' ophthalmopathy. Sequencing was carried out using peripheral blood.

The CDR3 corresponds to CSATLAGQETQYF. DNA sequence: TGCAGTGCTACCTTAGCGGGACAAGAGACCCAGTACTTC. The rearrangement combines TRBV20-1 with TRBJ2-5; 8 bases in between match TRBD2. V is trimmed back by 4 bases and J by 2 bases, and the junction contains 3 bases that no gene match accounts for. From the germline V gene (reference sequence), CDR1 is DFQATT and CDR2 is SNEGSKA. The cysteine opens and the phenylalanine closes a CDR3 of 13 amino acids. The sequence is cut down to CDR3 DNA, 39 bases in frame from base 1.